What follows are 27 T cell receptor beta chains derived from one specimen sequenced in a study of beta chain features in type 1 diabetes. Study observations and caveats: Across all four CD4+ subsets, people with type 1 diabetes showed modestly shorter TCRB CDR3s.

The isolated RNA, all of it, was reverse transcribed, so expressed TCRB transcripts were what got sequenced. The table came from immunoSEQ multiplex PCR; TCRdb's copy has only in-frame clones and leaves some out. The sample consists of roughly 330,000 clones, approximately 15% of them appearing once. For these TCRs, the target antigens are not known. The sequencing sample was made of naive CD4+ T cells from blood. Receptor source: a woman aged 18-29 years with type 1 diabetes.

The chain couples TRBV4-3 to TRBJ1-1; TRBD1 matches 8 bases. The germline CDR1 and CDR2 sequences are LGHNA and YSLEER. The CDR3 covers 17 residues. Trimming at V came to 2 bases and at J to 2 bases, leaving 10 bases not matched to a gene. DNA for the CDR3: TGCGCCAGCAGCCAATCGATTAACGGACAGGGAAACACTGAAGCTTTCTTT. Its protein is CASSQSINGQGNTEAFF.

This clone was found many times. V is TRBV30 and J is TRBJ1-1; D unresolved. Between the trimmed V and J ends, which lost 1 base and 1 base, there was a span of 7 bases. The germline V gene encodes CDR1 GTSNPN and CDR2 SVGIG (reference sequence). The CDR3 has 13 residues. The CDR3 is CAWSGEENTEAFF. The DNA for the CDR3 is TGTGCCTGGAGTGGTGAGGAGAACACTGAAGCTTTCTTT.

This clone was counted only a few times. The gene calls are TRBV5-5 and TRBJ2-1; 7 nucleotides line up with TRBD1. V dropped 4 bases and J dropped 11; count of bases not matched to a gene: 9. Germline V gene lookup returns CDR1 SGHKS and CDR2 YYEKEE (reference sequence). This CDR3 comprises 13 residues. CDR3 region: CASSQNTGDKQFF. CDR3 nucleotides: TGTGCCAGCAGCCAGAACACAGGGGACAAGCAGTTCTTC.

This clone has only a few counts. This chain joins TRBV11-2 and TRBJ2-7; D gene uncertain. V was trimmed by 5 bases and J by 1 base, leaving 3 bases between them. The CDR3 totals 11 residues. Germline values: CDR1 SGHAT, CDR2 FQNNGV. Here the CDR3 reads CASSPSYEQYF. The CDR3 DNA sequence: TGTGCCAGCAGCCCATCCTACGAGCAGTACTTC. Filled out from reference TRBV11-2 and TRBJ2-7, the complete variable domain reads EAGVAQSPRYKIIEKRQSVAFWCNPISGHATLYWYQQILGQGPKLLIQFQNNGVVDDSQLPKDRFSAERLKGVDSTLKIQPAKLEDSAVYLCASSPSYEQYFGPGTRLTVT.

The chain uses TRBV5-1 and TRBJ1-2; D unclear. The CDR3 length is 10 residues. Trimming cost V 4 bases and J 7 bases, with 5 bases left between them. Germline V gene sequence: CDR1 SGHRS, CDR2 YFSETQ. CDR3: CASSLGGYTF. The CDR3 DNA reads as TGCGCCAGCAGCCTCGGTGGCTACACCTTC. Based on the CDR3 plus reference TRBV5-1 and TRBJ1-2, the full variable domain is KAGVTQTPRYLIKTRGQQVTLSCSPISGHRSVSWYQQTPGQGLQFLFEYFSETQRNKGNFPGRFSGRQFSNSRSEMNVSTLELGDSALYLCASSLGGYTFGSGTRLTVV.

This clone came up a few times. This sample also contains other DNA sequences that code for the same CDR3. The DNA of the CDR3 is TGCAGTGCCAGGCTGAATGAGCAGTTCTTC. Protein product: CSARLNEQFF. This sequence joins TRBV20-1 and TRBJ2-1; unclear D gene. Germline values: CDR1 DFQATT, CDR2 SNEGSKA (reference sequence). Trimming removed 6 bases at V and 7 bases at J, with 7 bases between. The CDR3 spans 10 residues.

This clone was found a few times. The chain couples TRBV11-2 to TRBJ2-6, with 7 positions matching TRBD2. V was pared by 2 bases and J by 1 base, with 11 bases of the junction left unmatched. The CDR3 sequence is 19 residues long. Germline CDR1 and CDR2: SGHAT and FQNNGV. The CDR3 region has the DNA TGTGCCAGCAGCTTATGGCGGGAGCGAGGCGGGTCTGGGGCCAACGTCCTGACTTTC. It encodes CASSLWRERGGSGANVLTF.

The rearrangement joins TRBV27 to TRBJ2-7; TRBD2 aligns across 7 bases. The CDR3 has 11 residues. Germline values: CDR1 MNHEY, CDR2 SMNVEV (reference sequence). V was pared by 7 bases and J by 7 bases, with 4 bases of the junction left unmatched. The CDR3 sequence is CASTLGGEQYF. The CDR3 DNA follows: TGTGCCAGCACCCTGGGAGGGGAGCAGTACTTC.

This clone was detected only a few times. This chain connects TRBV18 to TRBJ2-7, with D possibly being TRBD2 (5 bases). The V end lost 4 bases, the J end lost 7 bases, and 14 bases lay between the germline ends. This CDR3 has 13 amino acids. Germline V gene data show CDR1 as KGHSH and CDR2 as LQKENI. The DNA for the CDR3 is TGTGCCAGCTCACAGACATGGACTGGGGAGCAGTACGTC. Its translation: CASSQTWTGEQYV.

This chain connects TRBV4-2 to TRBJ2-6; 8 nucleotides match TRBD1. In germline, CDR1 is LGHNA, CDR2 YNFKEQ. V lost 7 bases to trimming and J lost 0 bases; unmatched junction nucleotides: 11. This CDR3 is 18 amino acids long. The CDR3 bases are TGTGCCAGCACTCAACGGACAGGGAGGAGCTCTGGGGCCAACGTCCTGACTTTC. It encodes CASTQRTGRSSGANVLTF.

The V and J genes are TRBV7-9 and TRBJ1-2, with 7 bases identical to TRBD1. Per germline, CDR1 SEHNR and CDR2 FQNEAQ (reference sequence). Trimming cost V 5 bases and J 2 bases; bases outside gene matches: 5. The CDR3 runs to 14 residues. The CDR3, as DNA: TGTGCCAGCAGCCGGACGACAGGGAACTATGGCTACACCTTC. It specifies CASSRTTGNYGYTF.

The rearrangement links TRBV2 to TRBJ2-1, with 10 bases that match TRBD2. The CDR3 runs to 14 residues. The trim removed 10 bases at V and 4 bases at J, leaving 7 bases unmatched. Germline V gene data show CDR1 as SNHLY and CDR2 as FYNNEI. CDR3 in DNA: TGTGCCATATCTCCGGGACTAGCGTACAATGAGCAGTTCTTC. Protein: CAISPGLAYNEQFF.

The J gene is TRBJ2-3, the V gene TRBV9; 7 bases are a match to TRBD1. The junction had 6 bases not matched to a gene; V was cut back by 4 bases and J by 1 base. Per the germline V gene, CDR1 is SGDLS and CDR2 is YYNGEE. This CDR3 contains 15 residues. The CDR3, as DNA: TGTGCCAGCAGCACCACAGGGGACGGCACAGATACGCAGTATTTT. Translation gives CASSTTGDGTDTQYF.

This clone occurred a few times. J is TRBJ2-1 and V is TRBV5-6, with 11 bases fitting TRBD2. V lost 0 bases and J lost 5; bases outside the gene matches: 7. The CDR3 length is 17 residues. Germline V gives CDR1 SGHDT, CDR2 YYEEEE. CDR3 bases: TGTGCCAGCAGCTTGGCGGGACTAGCGGATACAAACAATGAGCAGTTCTTC. This gives the protein CASSLAGLADTNNEQFF.

The rearrangement joins TRBV15 to TRBJ1-4, with D unresolved. CDR1 is LNHNV and CDR2 is YYDKDF in the germline V gene (reference sequence). Trimming shortened V by 0 bases and J by 7 bases, and 12 bases separated the two germline ends. This CDR3 spans 15 amino acids. The CDR3 region is CATSREGNSGEKLFF. CDR3 nucleotide sequence: TGTGCCACCAGCAGAGAGGGGAATAGCGGTGAAAAACTGTTTTTT.

The chain recombines TRBV9 with TRBJ2-1; TRBD2 might be the D (6 bases). The CDR3 spans 15 residues. V was pared by 3 bases and J by 2 bases, with 12 bases between. Germline CDR1 and CDR2: SGDLS and YYNGEE. CDR3 sequence (DNA): TGTGCCAGCAGCGCCCTCGGGGGACCCTACAATGAGCAGTTCTTC. The encoded protein is CASSALGGPYNEQFF.

The chain joins TRBV6-1 to TRBJ1-1, with D tentatively TRBD1 (6 bases). Germline values: CDR1 MNHNS, CDR2 SASEGT. The CDR3 totals 12 residues. The V gene lost 6 bases and the J gene lost 4 bases, with 9 bases spanning the gap. The CDR3 loop reads CASSGQSTEAFF. CDR3 DNA sequence: TGTGCCAGCAGCGGACAGAGCACTGAAGCTTTCTTT.

The rearrangement joins TRBV6-1 to TRBJ1-2; the match to TRBD1 covers 9 bases. Germline loops: CDR1 MNHNS, CDR2 SASEGT. V lost 6 bases and J lost 5; bases outside the gene matches: 10. The CDR3 totals 15 residues. This CDR3 is CASSVTWDREYGYTF. CDR3 DNA sequence: TGTGCCAGCAGCGTAACATGGGACAGGGAGTATGGCTACACCTTC.

This clone was counted a few times. The V call is TRBV28, the J call TRBJ2-7; D perhaps matches TRBD2 (6 bases). The germline V and J ends were trimmed by 4 bases and 1 base, with 17 bases remaining between them. Germline V gene lookup returns CDR1 MDHEN and CDR2 SYDVKM. The CDR3 runs 16 residues. Here the CDR3 reads CASSSPSGVASYEQYF. The DNA of the CDR3 is TGTGCCAGCAGTTCGCCCTCGGGAGTGGCATCCTACGAGCAGTACTTC.

This clone was detected a few times. This chain uses TRBV12-5 with TRBJ2-1, with D possibly TRBD1 on 6 matching bases. Trimming removed 6 bases from V and 2 bases from J, with 14 bases in between. The CDR3 covers 15 residues. Germline V gives CDR1 LGHNT, CDR2 FRNRAP. The DNA for the CDR3 is TGTGCTAGTGGCTTTGGGGGCCTCACCTACAATGAGCAGTTCTTC. Its protein is CASGFGGLTYNEQFF. The variable domain in full, completed from reference TRBV12-5 and TRBJ2-1, reads DARVTQTPRHKVTEMGQEVTMRCQPILGHNTVFWYRQTMMQGLELLAYFRNRAPLDDSGMPKDRFSAEMPDATLATLKIQPSEPRDSAVYFCASGFGGLTYNEQFFGPGTRLTVL.

This clone was seen only a few times. The chain employs TRBV21-1 and TRBJ1-4; no DNA check was done on the table's D call, TRBD1. TRBV21-1 constitutes a pseudogene. The CDR3 is 15 residues long. The CDR3 is CASSSLGGHNEKLFF. In nucleotides, the CDR3 is TGTGCCAGCAGCAGTTTAGGGGGACATAATGAAAAACTGTTTTTT.

The CDR3 is CASSPFLAGGDEQFF. CDR3 bases: TGTGCCAGCAGTCCATTCCTAGCGGGAGGGGATGAGCAGTTCTTC. The V and J genes are TRBV27 and TRBJ2-1, with 12 nucleotides matching TRBD2. Germline CDR1 is MNHEY and CDR2 is SMNVEV (reference sequence). The CDR3 extends over 15 amino acids. J gave up 8 bases and V 5 bases, and 7 bases lay outside the gene matches.

This chain links TRBV5-1 with TRBJ2-7; no reliable D call. The germline V and J ends were trimmed by 4 bases and 3 bases, with 11 bases remaining between them. Germline CDR1 and CDR2: SGHRS and YFSETQ. The CDR3 has 13 amino acids. This chain's CDR3 is CASSGHRDYEQYF. Here the CDR3 DNA reads TGCGCCAGCAGCGGGCACCGCGACTACGAGCAGTACTTC.

This chain joins TRBV5-4 and TRBJ2-7, with TRBD1 as a possible D gene (5 bases). Trimming cost V 4 bases and J 3 bases, with 11 bases left between them. From germline, CDR1 is SGHNT and CDR2 YYREEE (reference sequence). The CDR3 is made up of 13 amino acids. The CDR3 protein is CASSRDSYYEQYV. CDR3 DNA: TGTGCCAGCAGCCGAGACAGCTACTACGAGCAGTACGTC.

This clone was observed a few times. This sequence joins TRBV30 and TRBJ2-6; no clear D. Trimming took off 0 bases at V and 3 bases at J, with 3 bases between the two ends. CDR3 length: 13 amino acids. Germline CDR1 is GTSNPN and CDR2 is SVGIG (reference sequence). CDR3 nucleotides: TGTGCCTGGAGTGTCCATGGGGCCAACGTCCTGACTTTC. Translation gives CAWSVHGANVLTF. The complete variable domain, with remaining parts taken from reference TRBV30 and TRBJ2-6, reads SQTIHQWPATLVQPVGSPLSLECTVEGTSNPNLYWYRQAAGRGLQLLFYSVGIGQISSEVPQNLSASRPQDRQFILSSKKLLLSDSGFYLCAWSVHGANVLTFGAGSRLTVL.

The table lists this clone with a few counts. This chain links TRBV7-3 with TRBJ1-1, with no clear D. Germline CDR1 SGHTA, CDR2 FQGTGA. The CDR3 has 13 amino acids. Trimming cost V 5 bases and J 10 bases, with 17 bases left between them. The CDR3: CASSPGPGLVAFF. The CDR3, as DNA: TGTGCCAGCAGCCCCGGCCCAGGTTTGGTAGCTTTCTTT.

The rearrangement links TRBV14 to TRBJ2-5; D may be TRBD2 (6 bases). Germline CDR1 SGHDN, CDR2 FVKESK. V lost 5 bases to trimming and J lost 4 bases, with 14 bases between them. The CDR3 is 14 residues long. The CDR3 nucleotides are TGTGCCAGCAGCTTACGACTAGTTAGAGAGACCCAGTACTTC. Translated, it gives CASSLRLVRETQYF.